This is a list of T cell receptor beta chains from one sample in a study of blood T cell repertoires in COVID-19. The table came from immunoSEQ multiplex PCR; TCRdb's copy has only in-frame clones and leaves some out. Among under 140,000 clones listed, roughly nine tenths were seen once. The sample comprised peripheral blood. Source of these receptors: a human donor in a cohort sampled during active COVID-19. Each CDR3 is given without its conserved first and last residue.

J: TRBJ1-1; V: TRBV19; CDR3: ASNSRDRGLNTEAF
J: TRBJ1-1; V: TRBV5-4; CDR3: ASSSAGQGLINTEAF
J: TRBJ2-5; V: TRBV6-5; CDR3: ASTSHGSRGETQY
J: TRBJ1-2; V: TRBV19; CDR3: ASSPGTVNGYT
J: TRBJ1-5; V: TRBV18; CDR3: ASSPRSGFDQPQH
J: TRBJ2-7; V: TRBV28; CDR3: ASSPRDRGLGEQY
J: TRBJ2-1; V: TRBV9; CDR3: ASSVEQGSDEQF
J: TRBJ2-5; V: TRBV7-3; CDR3: ASSLNGLADQETQY
J: TRBJ2-3; V: TRBV4-2; CDR3: ASSTGQGAENTQY
J: TRBJ2-5; V: TRBV6-6; CDR3: ASSYSRGQETQY
J: TRBJ1-6; V: TRBV28; CDR3: ASSFLVVRSYNSPLH
J: TRBJ1-6; V: TRBV5-1; CDR3: ASSLGSSYNSPLH
J: TRBJ2-1; V: TRBV28; CDR3: ASSSGTGSIREQF
J: TRBJ2-5; V: TRBV7-9; CDR3: ASSRPSGRETQY
J: TRBJ1-1; V: TRBV28; CDR3: ASSFQGSMNTEAF
J: TRBJ2-2; V: TRBV5-1; CDR3: ASSLAGQGTGELF
J: TRBJ1-1; V: TRBV7-8; CDR3: ARENRGRGKDTEAF
J: TRBJ1-1; V: TRBV4-2; CDR3: ASSQTGGPTHTEAF
J: TRBJ2-3; V: TRBV5-1; CDR3: ASSRTSGGPPGTDTQY
J: TRBJ2-7; V: TRBV5-4; CDR3: ASSPTASTTYEQY
J: TRBJ1-5; V: TRBV7-9; CDR3: ASSSGGMNQPQH
J: TRBJ2-3; V: TRBV6-5; CDR3: ASRDRTPDTQY
J: TRBJ2-3; V: TRBV6-2/TRBV6-3; CDR3: ASSRGTSGADTQY
J: TRBJ2-7; V: TRBV7-2; CDR3: ASSAQGAGAYYEQY
J: TRBJ2-2; V: TRBV5-4; CDR3: ASRPGETGELF
J: TRBJ2-7; V: TRBV5-1; CDR3: ASSLSGSSYEQY
J: TRBJ2-3; V: TRBV30; CDR3: AWSVTSGYTDTQY
J: TRBJ2-1; V: TRBV28; CDR3: ASSPSGRAGNEQF
J: TRBJ2-7; V: TRBV10-1; CDR3: ASSDTGDRGEQY
J: TRBJ1-5; V: TRBV30; CDR3: AWSHDRGHSNQPQH
J: TRBJ2-5; V: TRBV10-3; CDR3: AISRQGETQY
J: TRBJ2-2; V: TRBV9; CDR3: ASSVGASGRVGELF
J: TRBJ2-1; V: TRBV5-1; CDR3: ATTSSGGPYNEQF
J: TRBJ1-2; V: TRBV3-1/TRBV3-2; CDR3: ASSQEWSYGYT
J: TRBJ1-4; V: TRBV6-5; CDR3: ASSYRGGDEKLF
J: TRBJ1-5; V: TRBV19; CDR3: ASSWGLNQPQH
J: TRBJ1-6; V: TRBV2; CDR3: ASRDPTRGNSPLH
J: TRBJ1-1; V: TRBV19; CDR3: ASSRPPNTEAF
J: TRBJ2-7; V: TRBV7-2; CDR3: ASSIHYEQY
J: TRBJ2-2; V: TRBV28; CDR3: ASSSGLAGVTGELF
J: TRBJ2-7; V: TRBV4-2; CDR3: ASSQDRGYEQY
J: TRBJ1-1; V: TRBV2; CDR3: ASKDNLNTEAF
J: TRBJ2-2; V: TRBV5-1; CDR3: ASRAEVNTGELF
J: TRBJ2-3; V: TRBV19; CDR3: ASSLGRGTDTQY
J: TRBJ2-5; V: TRBV7-9; CDR3: ASSRAPEETQY
J: TRBJ1-5; V: TRBV15; CDR3: ATSRDQSNQPQH
J: TRBJ2-2; V: TRBV5-1; CDR3: ASSFRQGGLNTGELF
J: TRBJ2-7; V: TRBV19; CDR3: ASSQAWGHSYEQY
J: TRBJ1-3; V: TRBV7-3; CDR3: ASSSVQGNTIY
J: TRBJ2-7; V: TRBV6-2/TRBV6-3; CDR3: ASSYGHLSYEQY
J: TRBJ2-5; V: TRBV5-8; CDR3: ASSYRGARETQY
J: TRBJ2-5; V: TRBV9; CDR3: ASSVGTGLYQETQY
J: TRBJ1-5; V: TRBV11-2; CDR3: ASSPGVSNQPQH
J: TRBJ1-5; V: TRBV19; CDR3: ASSIVRGHQSNQPQH
J: TRBJ2-3; V: TRBV2; CDR3: ASSHRTGRDTQY